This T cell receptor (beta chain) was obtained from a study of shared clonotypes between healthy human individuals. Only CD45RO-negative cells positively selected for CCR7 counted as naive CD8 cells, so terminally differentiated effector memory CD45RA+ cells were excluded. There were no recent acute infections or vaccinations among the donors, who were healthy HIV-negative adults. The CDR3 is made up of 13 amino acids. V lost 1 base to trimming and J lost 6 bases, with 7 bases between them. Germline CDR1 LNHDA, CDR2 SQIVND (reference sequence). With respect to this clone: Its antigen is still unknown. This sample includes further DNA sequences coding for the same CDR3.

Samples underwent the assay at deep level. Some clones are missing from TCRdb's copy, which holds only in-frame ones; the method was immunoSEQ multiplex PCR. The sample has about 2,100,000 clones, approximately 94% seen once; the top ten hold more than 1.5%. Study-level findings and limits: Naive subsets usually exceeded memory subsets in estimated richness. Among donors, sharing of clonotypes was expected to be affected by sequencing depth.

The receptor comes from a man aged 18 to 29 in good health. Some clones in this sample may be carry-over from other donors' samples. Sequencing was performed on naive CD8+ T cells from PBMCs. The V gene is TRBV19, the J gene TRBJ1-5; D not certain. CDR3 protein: CASSIGGVQPQHF. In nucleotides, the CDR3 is TGTGCCAGTAGTATAGGAGGTGTTCAGCCCCAGCATTTT.